One and the same sample provided the 19 T cell receptor beta chains below, sequenced in a study of blood T cells in healthy people across ages. The second PCR ran roughly 6 to 12 cycles with a sample-barcoded 5' primer and J-beta primers. TCRdb reprocessed the 5' RACE reads with MiXCR, giving one entry per CDR3 protein. The sample records about 1.7 million distinct CDR3 sequences, 28% being singletons. The material sequenced was blood. These receptors were taken from a woman in her 30s in good health.

DNA for the CDR3: TGCAGTGCGCGTACCCGGACAGGGAAGGGGAATGAGCAGTTCTTC. It is translated as CSARTRTGKGNEQFF. The V gene is TRBV20-1, the J gene TRBJ2-1, with TRBD1 matching 8 bases. The CDR3 extends over 15 amino acids. V was clipped by 6 bases and J by 7 bases; unmatched bases: 14. Germline V gene lookup returns CDR1 DFQATT and CDR2 SNEGSKA (reference sequence).

A remark on this clonotype: An end of the junction does not agree with germline; a read error may underlie this. J is TRBJ2-1 and V is TRBV25-1; TRBD2 matches at 9 bases. CDR3 length equals 15 residues. Germline CDR1 is MGHDK and CDR2 is SYGVNS. In DNA, the CDR3 is TGTGCCGGCAGTGCAGCGGGGGGAGGGCCGAATGGGCAGTTCTTC. Residues: CAGSAAGGGPNGQFF.

This clonotype was seen a handful of times. The V and J genes are TRBV7-2 and TRBJ2-3, with D tentatively TRBD2 (5 bases). This CDR3 has 14 residues. The V gene's germline CDR1 is SGHTA and CDR2 FQGNSA. The V and J ends lost 8 bases and 0 bases respectively, with 12 bases between them. CDR3 in DNA: TGTGCCAGCTTAGGACTCCCTAGCACAGATACGCAGTATTTT. Translating gives CASLGLPSTDTQYF.

The genes are TRBV5-1 and TRBJ2-3, with 8 bases fitting TRBD2. This CDR3 spans 15 amino acids. Germline V lookup: CDR1 SGHRS, CDR2 YFSETQ. With V trimmed by 3 bases and J by 2 bases, 5 bases remained unmatched. CDR3 amino acids: CASSYSGVHTDTQYF. CDR3 nucleotide sequence: TGCGCCAGCAGCTATAGCGGGGTACACACAGATACGCAGTATTTT.

The V and J genes are TRBV7-9 and TRBJ1-2; TRBD1 agrees at 7 bases. The J segment lost 8 bases and the V segment lost 7 bases, leaving 10 bases of the junction unmatched. This CDR3 contains 13 residues. Germline V gene data show CDR1 as SEHNR and CDR2 as FQNEAQ (reference sequence). The CDR3 DNA reads TGTGCCAGCACCAAGCAAGGGGGCCTAGGCTACACCTTC. This sequence encodes CASTKQGGLGYTF.

CDR3 DNA sequence: TGTGCCAGCAGCCCCTACGGGACAGGGTATTACAATGAGCAGTTCTTC. This codes for CASSPYGTGYYNEQFF. V is TRBV5-6 and J is TRBJ2-1, with TRBD1 identical over 9 bases. The CDR3 sequence is 16 residues long. Germline V lookup: CDR1 SGHDT, CDR2 YYEEEE. J gave up 4 bases and V 4 bases, and 9 bases lay outside the gene matches.

A few counts support this clonotype. This chain connects TRBV14 to TRBJ2-4; D gene unclear. The germline CDR1 and CDR2 sequences are SGHDN and FVKESK. V dropped 1 base and J dropped 3 bases, with 16 bases sitting between them. This CDR3 contains 17 residues. CDR3: CASSQAQFSRGKNIQYF. CDR3 coding DNA: TGTGCCAGCAGCCAAGCACAGTTCTCCCGAGGCAAAAACATTCAGTACTTC.

Concerning this clonotype itself: This may stem from a read error, because a much larger clone lies one nucleotide away. The rearrangement joins TRBV9 to TRBJ2-4; TRBD1 matches 10 bases. The CDR3 extends over 15 amino acids. The germline V gene encodes CDR1 SGDLS and CDR2 YYNGEE. CDR3 protein: CTSSSSGTGVNIQYF. In DNA form, the CDR3 reads TGTACCAGCAGCTCATCCGGGACAGGGGTGAACATTCAGTACTTC.

The V gene is TRBV6-6, the J gene TRBJ2-1; 10 bases match TRBD1. The CDR3 totals 12 residues. Germline V gene lookup returns CDR1 MNHNY and CDR2 SVGAGI (reference sequence). The V segment lost 9 bases and the J segment 7 bases; nucleotides outside the gene matches: 3. The CDR3 is CASGTGENEQFF. CDR3 bases: TGTGCCAGTGGGACAGGGGAAAATGAGCAGTTCTTC.

The chain is built from TRBV11-3 and TRBJ1-6; 8 positions match TRBD1. The CDR3 loop spans 16 amino acids. V dropped 5 bases and J dropped 6; count of bases not matched to a gene: 9. Per germline, CDR1 SGHNT and CDR2 YENEEA. This CDR3 reads CASSPPGQDPNSPLHF. The CDR3 coding sequence is TGTGCCAGCAGCCCCCCGGGACAGGACCCTAATTCACCCCTCCACTTT.

The rearrangement joins TRBV18 to TRBJ1-1, with 9 bases matching TRBD1. The CDR3 is 16 amino acids. Per the germline V gene, CDR1 is KGHSH and CDR2 is LQKENI. V lost 3 bases and J lost 4; bases outside the gene matches: 9. The CDR3 nucleotides are TGTGCCAGCTCACCGAACATGGGACAGGGAGGCACTGAAGCTTTCTTT. The encoded protein is CASSPNMGQGGTEAFF.

This clonotype was counted only a few times. V is TRBV12-5 and J is TRBJ2-1, with D perhaps matching TRBD2 (6 bases). V gave up 8 bases and J gave up 0 bases, with 14 bases separating them. Germline CDR1 and CDR2: LGHNT and FRNRAP. This CDR3 contains 15 residues. CDR3 residues: CASLSGGSSYNEQFF. CDR3 DNA sequence: TGTGCTAGTCTTAGCGGTGGGAGCTCCTACAATGAGCAGTTCTTC.

This clonotype has at least ten counts. A much larger clone lies a single base off, so this may be a read error. The V and J genes are TRBV28 and TRBJ2-5; D is unclear. The CDR3 loop spans 11 amino acids. CDR1 and CDR2 from the germline V gene are MDHEN and SYDVKM. CDR3 protein: CVSSTEETQYF. DNA of the CDR3: TGTGTCAGCAGTACCGAAGAGACCCAGTACTTC.

This rearrangement joins TRBV9 to TRBJ2-7; D uncertain. Gene TRBJ2-5 matches the end of the DNA better, so the J call may be wrong. Germline CDR1 SGDLS, CDR2 YYNGEE. This CDR3 region has 14 residues. CDR3 sequence (DNA): TGTGCCAGCAGCGTAGACCCTGGAGATGAGACCCAGTACTTC. This gives the protein CASSVDPGDETQYF.

This rearrangement joins TRBV20-1 to TRBJ1-1; 7 bases fit TRBD1. The germline gives CDR1 DFQATT, CDR2 SNEGSKA (reference sequence). The CDR3 has 13 residues. V trimming: 6 bases; J trimming: 8 bases; junction bases outside the gene matches: 12. CDR3 sequence (DNA): TGCAGTGCCCCCCGGGACAGCGAAATAGAAGCTTTCTTT. This translates into CSAPRDSEIEAFF.

V and J are TRBV4-2 and TRBJ2-1, with D hard to call. The V gene lost 0 bases and the J gene lost 11 bases, with 11 bases spanning the gap. The CDR3 length is 13 residues. Germline V gene sequence: CDR1 LGHNA, CDR2 YNFKEQ. CDR3 residues: CASSQDPSLKQFF. The CDR3 DNA follows: TGTGCCAGCAGCCAAGATCCATCCCTTAAGCAGTTCTTC.

In this sample, this clonotype turned up many times. The genes are TRBV20-1 and TRBJ1-2; no clear D gene. This CDR3 is built from 13 residues. V gave up 5 bases and J gave up 5 bases, with 15 bases separating them. Looked up from germline, CDR1 is DFQATT and CDR2 is SNEGSKA (reference sequence). Written as DNA, the CDR3 is TGCAGTGCTGGTGCAGGATCTCAATATGGCTACACCTTC. Translating it yields CSAGAGSQYGYTF.

The chain joins TRBV6-5 to TRBJ1-1; 7 nucleotides match TRBD1. This CDR3 has 15 amino acids. V gave up 2 bases and J gave up 7 bases; unmatched junction bases: 10. Germline assignment: CDR1 MNHEY and CDR2 SVGAGI. CDR3 coding DNA: TGTGCCAGCAGTTACGCTCTCACAGGGGAGGATGAAGCTTTCTTT. This translates into CASSYALTGEDEAFF.

There are a few counts of this clonotype. This sequence joins TRBV9 and TRBJ2-3; 9 bases map to TRBD2. After removal of 7 bases from V and 4 bases from J, the junction contained 7 bases not matched to a gene. This CDR3 has 14 residues. Germline CDR1 reads SGDLS; CDR2 reads YYNGEE. The DNA of the CDR3 is TGTGCCAGCCGGAAGCGGGGGGAGTCAGATACGCAGTATTTT. This sequence encodes CASRKRGESDTQYF. Full variable domain (outside the CDR3, taken from reference TRBV9 and TRBJ2-3): DSGVTQTPKHLITATGQRVTLRCSPRSGDLSVYWYQQSLDQGLQFLIQYYNGEERAKGNILERFSAQQFPDLHSELNLSSLELGDSALYFCASRKRGESDTQYFGPGTRLTVL.